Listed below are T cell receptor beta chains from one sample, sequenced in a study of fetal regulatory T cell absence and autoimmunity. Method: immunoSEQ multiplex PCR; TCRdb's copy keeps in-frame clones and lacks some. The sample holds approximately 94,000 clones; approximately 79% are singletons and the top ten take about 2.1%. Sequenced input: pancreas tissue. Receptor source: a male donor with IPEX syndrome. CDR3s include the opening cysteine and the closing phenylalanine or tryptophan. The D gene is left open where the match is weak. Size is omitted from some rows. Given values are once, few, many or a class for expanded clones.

CDR3nt: TGTGCCAGCAGTTGGCAGGGAGGATACGAGCAGTACTTC
CDR3aa: CASSWQGGYEQYF
v_gene: TRBV28
abundance: -
j_gene: TRBJ2-7
len: 13
d_gene: -

CDR3nt: TGTGCCAGCAGCCTTACCGGGAGTGACACTGAAGCTTTCTTT
CDR3aa: CASSLTGSDTEAFF
v_gene: TRBV11-2
abundance: once
j_gene: TRBJ1-1
len: 14
d_gene: -

CDR3nt: TGCGCCAGCAGCCCGCCCGAGACCCAGTACTTC
CDR3aa: CASSPPETQYF
v_gene: TRBV5-1
abundance: few
j_gene: TRBJ2-5
len: 11
d_gene: -

CDR3nt: TGCGCCAGCAGCCAGGCCGGACAGGGCGGGTTCACAGATACGCAGTATTTT
CDR3aa: CASSQAGQGGFTDTQYF
v_gene: TRBV4-1
abundance: few
j_gene: TRBJ2-3
len: 17
d_gene: TRBD1

CDR3nt: TGTGCCAGCAGCTTGGTGAGGGCAGATACGCAGTATTTT
CDR3aa: CASSLVRADTQYF
v_gene: TRBV7-9
abundance: -
j_gene: TRBJ2-3
len: 13
d_gene: -

CDR3nt: TGTGCCAGCAGTGCCCCCGCACTTAACTATGGCTACACCTTC
CDR3aa: CASSAPALNYGYTF
v_gene: TRBV25-1
abundance: -
j_gene: TRBJ1-2
len: 14
d_gene: -

CDR3nt: TGTGCCAGCAGCCGCCCGGGACTTAACACAGATACGCAGTATTTT
CDR3aa: CASSRPGLNTDTQYF
v_gene: TRBV11-2
abundance: -
j_gene: TRBJ2-3
len: 15
d_gene: -

CDR3nt: TGCGCCAGCAGCTTGCAGAACACCGGGGAGCTGTTTTTT
CDR3aa: CASSLQNTGELFF
v_gene: TRBV5-1
abundance: -
j_gene: TRBJ2-2
len: 13
d_gene: -

CDR3nt: TGTGCCAGCAAAGCGGGAGCCTTTAGCACAGATACGCAGTATTTT
CDR3aa: CASKAGAFSTDTQYF
v_gene: TRBV6-1
abundance: few
j_gene: TRBJ2-3
len: 15
d_gene: TRBD2

CDR3nt: TGTGCCAGCAGCAAGGGGGCTGGAAACACCATATATTTT
CDR3aa: CASSKGAGNTIYF
v_gene: TRBV21-1
abundance: -
j_gene: TRBJ1-3
len: 13
d_gene: -

CDR3nt: TGCAGCGTTGAGGACGGCAACACTGAAGCTTTCTTT
CDR3aa: CSVEDGNTEAFF
v_gene: TRBV29-1
abundance: -
j_gene: TRBJ1-1
len: 12
d_gene: -

CDR3nt: TGCGCCAGCAGCTTGAGGGGCGCTAACTATGGCTACACCTTC
CDR3aa: CASSLRGANYGYTF
v_gene: TRBV5-1
abundance: -
j_gene: TRBJ1-2
len: 14
d_gene: -

CDR3nt: TGTGCCAGCAGCTTAGCTAGCGGGAGGGCCAATGAGCAGTTCTTC
CDR3aa: CASSLASGRANEQFF
v_gene: TRBV7-6
abundance: -
j_gene: TRBJ2-1
len: 15
d_gene: TRBD2

CDR3nt: TGTGCCAGCAGCTTATCAGGGAATTATGGTGAAGCTTTCTTT
CDR3aa: CASSLSGNYGEAFF
v_gene: TRBV11-2
abundance: once
j_gene: TRBJ1-1
len: 14
d_gene: -

CDR3nt: TGTGCCAGCAGCGCAGGGGGCGCAGATACGCAGTATTTT
CDR3aa: CASSAGGADTQYF
v_gene: TRBV6-5
abundance: -
j_gene: TRBJ2-3
len: 13
d_gene: TRBD1

CDR3nt: TGCGCCAGCAGTCCCCCATGGGTAGGGACTAATGAAAAACTGTTTTTT
CDR3aa: CASSPPWVGTNEKLFF
v_gene: TRBV23-1
abundance: -
j_gene: TRBJ1-4
len: 16
d_gene: -

CDR3nt: TGTGCCAGCAGCTTAGGTGGACCCTCTTACGAGCAGTACTTC
CDR3aa: CASSLGGPSYEQYF
v_gene: TRBV7-9
abundance: -
j_gene: TRBJ2-7
len: 14
d_gene: -

CDR3nt: TGTGCCAGCAGCTTAGATTTGGCAGGGGTTCGAAAACTGTTTTTT
CDR3aa: CASSLDLAGVRKLFF
v_gene: TRBV7-2
abundance: -
j_gene: TRBJ1-4
len: 15
d_gene: -